This TCR beta chain derives from a study of T-cell reconstitution after alpha-beta-depleted transplantation in children. Unique molecular identifiers tagged the TCRbeta library. TCRdb used MiXCR to reprocess the PCR reads, holding one entry per CDR3 protein. The data contain roughly 610,000 distinct CDR3 sequences, under 12% of them seen just once; the ten biggest clones take up 4%. The V segment lost 3 bases and the J segment 4 bases; nucleotides outside the gene matches: 17. The CDR3 loop spans 20 amino acids. Germline CDR1 reads SGHTA; CDR2 reads FQGTGA. This clonotype was observed a few times. J is TRBJ2-6 and V is TRBV7-3; 8 bases are shared with TRBD2. The specimen was PBMCs from the stem cell graft donor, collected from the stem cell graft. This TCR came from a human donor who donated a stem cell graft to a child with acute myeloid leukemia. DNA of the CDR3: TGTGCCAGCAGCTTCTTGACCCCACCCGGGGGGGCTAGAGGGGCCAACGTCCTGACTTTC. Amino acid sequence: CASSFLTPPGGARGANVLTF.